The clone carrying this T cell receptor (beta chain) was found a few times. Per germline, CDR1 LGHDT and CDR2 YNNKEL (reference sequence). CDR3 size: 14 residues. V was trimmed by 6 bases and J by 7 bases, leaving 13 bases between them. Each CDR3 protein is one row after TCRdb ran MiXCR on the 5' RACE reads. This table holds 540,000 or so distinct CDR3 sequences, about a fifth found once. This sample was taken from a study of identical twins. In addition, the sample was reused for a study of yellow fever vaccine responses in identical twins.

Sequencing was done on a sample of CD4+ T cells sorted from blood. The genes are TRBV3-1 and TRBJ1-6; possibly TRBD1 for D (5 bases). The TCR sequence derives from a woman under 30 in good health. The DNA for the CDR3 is TGTGCCAGCAGGGCAGGGATTCAAAATTCACCCCTCCACTTT. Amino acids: CASRAGIQNSPLHF.